Listed below are T cell receptor beta chains from one sample, sequenced in a study of blood T cell repertoires in COVID-19. Sequencing was performed with immunoSEQ multiplex PCR; in TCRdb, only in-frame clones are kept and a portion is missing. The sample has 290,000 or so clones; about nine tenths are singletons. Material for sequencing was peripheral blood. The receptors come from a woman aged 30 to 39 with COVID-19, enrolled during active disease. Each CDR3 is given with its conserved first and last residue. The D gene is left open where the match is weak. Clone sizes are given selectively: once, few, many, or a class where the clone is expanded.

abundance	j_gene	d_gene	v_gene	CDR3aa	CDR3nt
-	TRBJ1-6	-	TRBV5-1	CASSLEQGEYSPLHF	TGCGCCAGCAGCTTGGAACAGGGAGAGTATTCACCCCTCCACTTT
few	TRBJ2-7	TRBD1	TRBV11-2	CASSLAGTGGLYEQYF	TGTGCCAGCAGCTTAGCGGGGACAGGGGGCTTGTACGAGCAGTACTTC
-	TRBJ1-2	TRBD1	TRBV6-1	CASSEGRQGNYGYTF	TGTGCCAGCAGTGAAGGTCGACAGGGTAACTATGGCTACACCTTC
-	TRBJ1-6	TRBD1	TRBV6-5	CASTRDSHSPLHF	TGTGCCAGCACCAGGGACAGCCATTCACCCCTCCACTTT
-	TRBJ1-3	TRBD1	TRBV9	CASSADRGAGNTIYF	TGTGCCAGCAGCGCCGACAGGGGGGCTGGAAACACCATATATTTT
-	TRBJ1-2	-	TRBV5-1	CASSLLGDKDGYTF	TGCGCCAGCAGCTTGCTAGGGGATAAGGATGGCTACACCTTC
-	TRBJ1-6	TRBD1	TRBV9	CASSVDQGQFNSPLHF	TGTGCCAGCAGCGTAGACCAGGGACAGTTTAATTCACCCCTCCACTTT
-	TRBJ1-2	-	TRBV28	CASSFRGYGYTF	TGTGCCAGCAGTTTTCGGGGCTATGGCTACACCTTC
-	TRBJ2-7	-	TRBV5-1	CASSPTDSFYEQYF	TGCGCCAGCAGCCCTACCGACAGCTTCTACGAGCAGTACTTC
-	TRBJ2-7	-	TRBV6-5	CASSYSTGYEQYF	TGTGCCAGCAGTTACTCGACGGGCTACGAGCAGTACTTC
-	TRBJ1-2	TRBD1	TRBV5-1	CASSLAQGVSGTGTRWYGYTF	TGCGCCAGCAGCTTGGCCCAAGGAGTCTCCGGGACAGGGACAAGATGGTATGGCTACACCTTC
-	TRBJ1-1	TRBD1	TRBV4-1	CASSPRDRVGNTEAFF	TGCGCCAGCAGCCCGAGGGACAGGGTGGGGAACACTGAAGCTTTCTTT
-	TRBJ2-7	-	TRBV5-1	CASSLGHSKSSYEQYF	TGCGCCAGCAGCTTGGGTCACAGCAAAAGCTCCTACGAGCAGTACTTC
-	TRBJ2-7	-	TRBV2	CASSAQGLSYEQYF	TGTGCCAGCAGCGCGCAGGGGCTTTCCTACGAGCAGTACTTC
-	TRBJ2-1	-	TRBV29-1	CSVDRSGPYNEQFF	TGCAGCGTTGACCGTAGCGGTCCCTACAATGAGCAGTTCTTC
once	TRBJ1-2	-	TRBV3-1/TRBV3-2	CASSPSGANNYGYTF	TGTGCCAGCAGCCCCTCAGGTGCAAATAACTATGGCTACACCTTC
-	TRBJ2-7	-	TRBV19	CASGGASYEQYF	TGTGCCAGTGGAGGGGCTTCCTACGAGCAGTACTTC
-	TRBJ2-3	TRBD2	TRBV25-1	CASSVALAGGDTQYF	TGTGCCAGCAGTGTAGCCCTAGCGGGAGGAGATACGCAGTATTTT
-	TRBJ1-3	-	TRBV4-1	CASSQERTTGNTIYF	TGCGCCAGCAGCCAAGAAAGGACTACTGGAAACACCATATATTTT
-	TRBJ2-5	TRBD2	TRBV19	CASSIGTSGRGLGETQYF	TGTGCCAGTAGTATCGGGACTAGCGGGAGAGGGTTGGGAGAGACCCAGTACTTC
-	TRBJ2-5	-	TRBV5-6	CASSFKFGIENQETQYF	TGTGCCAGCAGCTTTAAGTTCGGTATCGAAAACCAAGAGACCCAGTACTTC
-	TRBJ1-5	-	TRBV27	CASSFGVFQPQHF	TGTGCCAGCAGTTTCGGGGTATTCCAGCCCCAGCATTTT
-	TRBJ1-5	-	TRBV6-5	CASSYGGSTNQPQHF	TGTGCCAGCAGTTACGGGGGGTCTACAAATCAGCCCCAGCATTTT